This T cell receptor (beta chain) was sequenced during a study of shared clonotypes between healthy human individuals. Notes on the study in general: In several donors, around 4.5% of naive CD4 clonotypes appeared in common. Clonotype sharing across donors was expected to vary with sequencing depth.

Remarks on this clone: Its antigen is unidentified.

Using approximately 190 ng DNA, approximately 30,000 T cell genomes, the sorted-subset replicate PCRs were run. Method: immunoSEQ multiplex PCR; TCRdb's copy keeps in-frame clones and lacks some. The top ten clones hold approximately 0.37% of a sample with about 2.4 million clones, approximately 93% of them seen once. The V segment lost 0 bases and the J segment 9 bases; nucleotides outside the gene matches: 24. This CDR3 is built from 20 residues. Germline CDR1 reads LGHNA; CDR2 reads YSLEER. Input material: naive CD4+ T cells from PBMCs. The subset is: CD45RA+ positively selected. V usage is TRBV4-3 and J usage is TRBJ2-5; 8 bases line up with TRBD2. The clonotype originates from a man aged 18 to 29 in good health. Some clones in this sample may be carry-over from other donors' samples. Written as DNA, the CDR3 is TGCGCCAGCAGCCAAGATTTGAGGGTGCGGGAGGACGGGAGTAGTGAGGCCCAGTACTTC. It is translated as CASSQDLRVREDGSSEAQYF.